Presented here are 3 T cell receptor beta chains from one specimen sequenced in a study of T cells in Graves' hyperthyroidism and ophthalmopathy. Researchers took RNA transcripts and amplified the TCR beta CDR3 regions from them. TCR CDR3 underwent first-round RT-PCR with the HTBI primer set. TCRdb re-analysed the multiplex PCR reads in MiXCR, keeping a single row per CDR3 protein. This table has around 340,000 distinct CDR3 sequences, about 15% appearing once. Sequencing used blood. The receptors here all came from a woman in her twenties or thirties with Graves' hyperthyroidism.

The sample holds many counts of this clonotype. This chain joins TRBV5-1 and TRBJ2-7; D might be TRBD2 (6 bases). Per germline, CDR1 SGHRS and CDR2 YFSETQ. V lost 4 bases, J lost 6 bases, and 8 bases lay in between. The CDR3 is made up of 11 amino acids. The CDR3 region is CASSEEGEQYF. The CDR3 bases are TGCGCCAGCAGCGAGGAGGGCGAGCAGTACTTC.

Many counts were recorded for this clonotype. The chain recombines TRBV28 with TRBJ1-4; D is possibly TRBD1 (6 bases). Germline values: CDR1 MDHEN, CDR2 SYDVKM. CDR3 length: 14 residues. With 3 bases removed from V and 6 bases from J, the gap between germline ends came to 11 bases. The CDR3: CASSFSGAYEKLFF. The DNA for the CDR3 is TGTGCCAGCAGTTTCTCAGGGGCGTATGAAAAACTGTTTTTT.

This clonotype was detected ten times or more. The gene calls are TRBV5-1 and TRBJ2-7, with a tentative D call TRBD1 (5 bases). CDR3 length: 14 residues. Germline loops: CDR1 SGHRS, CDR2 YFSETQ. With 0 bases removed from V and 3 bases from J, the gap between germline ends came to 10 bases. In nucleotides, the CDR3 is TGCGCCAGCAGCTTGGCGGCAGGGCTCTACGAGCAGTACTTC. Amino acids: CASSLAAGLYEQYF.